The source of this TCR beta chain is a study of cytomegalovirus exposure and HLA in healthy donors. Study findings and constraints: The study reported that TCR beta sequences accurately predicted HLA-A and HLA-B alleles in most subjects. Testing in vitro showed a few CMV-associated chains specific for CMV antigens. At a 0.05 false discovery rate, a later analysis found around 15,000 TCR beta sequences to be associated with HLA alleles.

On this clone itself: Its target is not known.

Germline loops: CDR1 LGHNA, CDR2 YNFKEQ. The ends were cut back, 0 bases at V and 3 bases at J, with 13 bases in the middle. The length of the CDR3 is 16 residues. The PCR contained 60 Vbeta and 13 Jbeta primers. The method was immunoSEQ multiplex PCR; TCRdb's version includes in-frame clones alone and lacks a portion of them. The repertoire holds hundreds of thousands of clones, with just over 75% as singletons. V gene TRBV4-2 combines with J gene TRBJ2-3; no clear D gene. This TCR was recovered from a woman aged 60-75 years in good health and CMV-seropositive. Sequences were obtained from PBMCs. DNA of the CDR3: TGTGCCAGCAGCCAAGATGCAGGTATAGGAACAGATACGCAGTATTTT. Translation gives CASSQDAGIGTDTQYF.